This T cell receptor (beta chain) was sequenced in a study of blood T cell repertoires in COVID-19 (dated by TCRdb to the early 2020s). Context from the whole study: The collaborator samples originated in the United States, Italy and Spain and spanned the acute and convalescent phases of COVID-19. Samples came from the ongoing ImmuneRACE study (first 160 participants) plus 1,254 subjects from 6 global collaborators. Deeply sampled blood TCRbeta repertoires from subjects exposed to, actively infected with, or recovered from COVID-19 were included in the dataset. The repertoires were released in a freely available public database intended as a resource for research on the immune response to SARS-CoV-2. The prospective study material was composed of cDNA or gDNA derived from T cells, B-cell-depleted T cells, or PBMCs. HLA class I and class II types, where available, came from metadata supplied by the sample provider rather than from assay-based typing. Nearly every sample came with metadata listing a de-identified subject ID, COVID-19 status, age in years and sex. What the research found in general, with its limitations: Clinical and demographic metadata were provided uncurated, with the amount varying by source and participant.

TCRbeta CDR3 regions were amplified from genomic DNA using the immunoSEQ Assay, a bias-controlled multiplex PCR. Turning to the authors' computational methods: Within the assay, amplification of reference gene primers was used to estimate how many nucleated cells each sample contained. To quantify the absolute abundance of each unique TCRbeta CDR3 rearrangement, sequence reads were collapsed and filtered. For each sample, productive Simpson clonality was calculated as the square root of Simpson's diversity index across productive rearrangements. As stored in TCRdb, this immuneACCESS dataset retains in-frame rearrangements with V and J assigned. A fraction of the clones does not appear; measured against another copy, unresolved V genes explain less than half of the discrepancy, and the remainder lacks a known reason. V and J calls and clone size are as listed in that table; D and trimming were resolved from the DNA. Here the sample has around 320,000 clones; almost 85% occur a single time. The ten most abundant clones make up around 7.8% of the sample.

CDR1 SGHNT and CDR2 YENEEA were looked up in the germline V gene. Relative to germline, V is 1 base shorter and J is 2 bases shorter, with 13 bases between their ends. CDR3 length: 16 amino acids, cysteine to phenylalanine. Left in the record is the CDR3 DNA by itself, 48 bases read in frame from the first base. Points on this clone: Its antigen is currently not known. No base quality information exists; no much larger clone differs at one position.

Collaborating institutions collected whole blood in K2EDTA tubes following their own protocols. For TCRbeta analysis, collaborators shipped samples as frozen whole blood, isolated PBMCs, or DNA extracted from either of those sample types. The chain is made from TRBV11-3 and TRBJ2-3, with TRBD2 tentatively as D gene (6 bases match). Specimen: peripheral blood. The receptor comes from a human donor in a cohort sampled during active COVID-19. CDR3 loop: CASSLGRDSLTDTQYF. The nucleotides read TGTGCCAGCAGCTTAGGCCGGGACTCTCTCACAGATACGCAGTATTTT.